This T cell receptor beta chain appears in the sequencing data of a study of CD8+ T cells in alopecia areata. Background on the study: Administration of oral tofacitinib to treated patients was at 5 to 10 mg twice daily. Tofacitinib lasted 6 to 18 months, then 6 months off drug.

CDR3 length equals 11 residues. The germline CDR1 and CDR2 sequences are DFQATT and SNEGSKA (reference sequence). V was pared by 6 bases and J by 3 bases, with 9 bases between. Following RNA extraction, reverse transcription yielded cDNA that acted as the sequencing template. Repertoires were generated with immunoSEQ multiplex PCR, while TCRdb's copy carries only in-frame clones and drops some. The repertoire holds 150,000 to 200,000 clones, with about 63% as singletons. The TCR originated in a human donor with alopecia areata. The starting material was CD4+ T cells sorted from blood, obtained at week 0. The V gene is TRBV20-1, the J gene TRBJ2-7, with unresolved D. CDR3 nucleotide sequence: TGCAGTGCAAAGACATACTACGAGCAGTACTTC. Translating gives CSAKTYYEQYF.